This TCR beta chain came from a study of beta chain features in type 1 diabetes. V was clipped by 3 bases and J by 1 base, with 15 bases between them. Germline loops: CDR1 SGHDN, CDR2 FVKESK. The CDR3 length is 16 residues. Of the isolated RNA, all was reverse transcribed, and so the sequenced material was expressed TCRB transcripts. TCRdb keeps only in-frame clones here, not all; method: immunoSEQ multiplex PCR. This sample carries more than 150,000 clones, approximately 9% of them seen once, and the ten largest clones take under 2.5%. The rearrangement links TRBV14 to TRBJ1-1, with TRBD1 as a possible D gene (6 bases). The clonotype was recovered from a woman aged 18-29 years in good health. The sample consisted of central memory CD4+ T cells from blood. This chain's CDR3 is CASSQGASTGNTEAFF. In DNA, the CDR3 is TGTGCCAGCAGCCAGGGGGCTTCAACAGGGAACACTGAAGCTTTCTTT.